Listed here are 21 T cell receptor beta chains from one sample, sequenced in a study of blood T cells in healthy people across ages (dated by TCRdb to about 2015). Library prep was done by 5' RACE. The sequencing machine was an Illumina HiSeq 2500. A second roughly 7 to 11 cycle PCR used a sample-barcoded 5' primer and a J-beta primer mix. TCRdb passed the public sequencing reads through fastp at Q25 and MiXCR, retaining productive beta sequences. Merged by CDR3 protein, the rows form single entries marked with the most common genes and DNA. The sample table shows 650,000 to 800,000 distinct CDR3 sequences, and around 42% are seen once. 15% to 25% of the sample is taken by the ten largest. The sequencing sample was made of blood. The receptors here all came from a man aged 60-69 years in good health.

The V and J genes are TRBV6-5 and TRBJ1-2, with D uncertain. Per germline, CDR1 MNHEY and CDR2 SVGAGI. V was clipped by 0 bases and J by 4 bases, with 24 bases between them. The CDR3 consists of 19 residues. CDR3 sequence reads: CASSYSMSAPGTHPYGYTF. For the CDR3, the DNA is TGTGCCAGCAGTTACTCGATGTCGGCGCCGGGCACCCACCCCTATGGCTACACCTTC.

CDR3 in amino acids: CASSRLASYEQYF. The CDR3 DNA sequence: TGTGCCAGCAGTAGACTGGCCTCCTACGAGCAGTACTTC. The chain uses TRBV5-6 and TRBJ2-7; D unresolved. Looked up from germline, CDR1 is SGHDT and CDR2 is YYEEEE. This CDR3 comprises 13 residues. V lost 5 bases, J lost 0 bases, and 9 bases lay in between.

The rearrangement joins TRBV7-2 to TRBJ2-5; a weak D match, TRBD1 (6 bases). The CDR3 is 15 amino acids. Germline CDR1 reads SGHTA; CDR2 reads FQGNSA. V lost 1 base, J lost 5 bases, and 14 bases lay in between. CDR3 in amino acids: CASSLVGQLGETQYF. The CDR3 bases are TGTGCCAGCAGCTTAGTAGGACAGCTGGGGGAGACCCAGTACTTC.

The J gene is TRBJ2-1, the V gene TRBV7-8; the D gene could be TRBD1 or TRBD2 (5 bases each). The CDR3 has 17 amino acids. Trimming stripped 0 bases from V and 8 bases from J, with 20 bases between. The germline gives CDR1 SGHVS, CDR2 FQNEAQ. DNA of the CDR3: TGTGCCAGCAGCTTAGCGAGGGGCCTAGGGTTATCATATGAGCAGTTCTTC. As protein: CASSLARGLGLSYEQFF.

This clonotype has more than one count but fewer than ten. This sequence joins TRBV5-6 and TRBJ2-1, with 7 nucleotides matching TRBD1. The CDR3 loop spans 15 amino acids. Per the germline V gene, CDR1 is SGHDT and CDR2 is YYEEEE. V trimming: 4 bases; J trimming: 1 base; junction bases outside the gene matches: 5. CDR3 coding DNA: TGTGCCAGCAGCCCCCGGGGACAGTCCTACAATGAGCAGTTCTTC. It codes for CASSPRGQSYNEQFF.

A few counts support this clonotype. The chain is built from TRBV13 and TRBJ2-3; possibly TRBD2 for D (5 bases). The germline V gene encodes CDR1 PRHDT and CDR2 FYEKMQ (reference sequence). V shed 2 bases and J shed 5 bases, with 11 bases lying between them. The CDR3 extends over 14 amino acids. CDR3 nucleotides: TGTGCCAGCAGCTTACGGTCCGGGGTAGATACGCAGTATTTT. This encodes CASSLRSGVDTQYF.

At least ten counts were recorded for this clonotype. Written as DNA, the CDR3 is TGCGCCAGCAGCCCCGGGACAGGGGGCACCCCCTATGGCTACACCTTC. Amino acids: CASSPGTGGTPYGYTF. This sequence joins TRBV5-1 and TRBJ1-2; 12 bases agree with TRBD1. CDR1 is SGHRS and CDR2 is YFSETQ in the germline V gene. V was pared by 4 bases and J by 4 bases, with 8 bases of the junction left unmatched. This CDR3 has 16 residues.

The V and J genes are TRBV27 and TRBJ1-6; D not certain. Trimming shortened V by 4 bases and J by 2 bases, and 15 bases separated the two germline ends. Germline loops: CDR1 MNHEY, CDR2 SMNVEV (reference sequence). The CDR3 is 17 amino acids. Here the CDR3 DNA reads TGTGCCAGCAGTTCCTTACCACATAGGGCCTATAATTCACCCCTCCACTTT. Translated, it gives CASSSLPHRAYNSPLHF.

The chain has TRBV6-1 and TRBJ2-7, with a tentative D call TRBD2 (5 bases). The CDR3 is 15 amino acids. V was clipped by 0 bases and J by 3 bases, with 12 bases between them. The germline CDR1 and CDR2 sequences are MNHNS and SASEGT. CDR3 in DNA: TGTGCCAGCAGTGAAGCAGTGGCCGGGAACTACGAGCAGTACTTC. This encodes CASSEAVAGNYEQYF.

J is TRBJ2-1 and V is TRBV7-2; a weak D match, TRBD1 (6 bases). Trimming removed 1 base from V and 13 bases from J, with 23 bases in between. Germline V gene lookup returns CDR1 SGHTA and CDR2 FQGNSA. This CDR3 spans 16 amino acids. CDR3 nucleotide sequence: TGTGCCAGCAGCTTAGGATCCGGGACGGCGAGGGGGACCCAGTTCTTC. This gives the protein CASSLGSGTARGTQFF. The full variable domain, rest sourced from reference TRBV7-2 and TRBJ2-1, is GAGVSQSPSNKVTEKGKDVELRCDPISGHTALYWYRQSLGQGLEFLIYFQGNSAPDKSGLPSDRFSAERTGGSVSTLTIQRTQQEDSAVYLCASSLGSGTARGTQFFGPGTRLTVL.

CDR3 nucleotides: TGCGCCAGCAGCTTGGTCTCGGTCAATGAGCAGTACTTC. Protein: CASSLVSVNEQYF. V usage is TRBV5-1 and J usage is TRBJ2-5; D gene unclear. Per germline, CDR1 SGHRS and CDR2 YFSETQ. This CDR3 is built from 13 residues. Between the trimmed V and J ends, which lost 0 bases and 11 bases, there was a span of 14 bases.

The table lists this clonotype with a few counts. The chain recombines TRBV20-1 with TRBJ2-5; D gene unclear. Gene TRBJ2-7 matches the end of the DNA better, so the J call may be wrong. The CDR3 loop spans 13 amino acids. The germline V gene has CDR1 DFQATT and CDR2 SNEGSKA (reference sequence). CDR3 bases: TGCAGTGCTAGAGATCCTTCCTTGTTCGAGCAGTACTTC. Amino acids: CSARDPSLFEQYF.

The gene calls are TRBV10-3 and TRBJ1-6; TRBD1 might be the D (6 bases). The ends were cut back, 4 bases at V and 7 bases at J, with 8 bases in the middle. The CDR3 totals 13 residues. Germline values: CDR1 ENHRY, CDR2 SYGVKD. The CDR3 nucleotides read TGTGCCATCAGTGGTACAGGGAATTCACCCCTCCACTTT. Protein: CAISGTGNSPLHF.

The sample holds a few counts of this clonotype. The chain carries TRBV6-2 or TRBV6-3 and TRBJ2-1; 9 bases are shared with TRBD1. V lost 7 bases and J lost 4; bases outside the gene matches: 2. CDR1 is MNHEY and CDR2 is SVGEGT in the germline V gene. This CDR3 comprises 13 residues. DNA for the CDR3: TGTGCCAGCACCGGGACAGGGTACAATGAGCAGTTCTTC. Translated: CASTGTGYNEQFF.

The chain combines TRBV7-9 with TRBJ2-5; D remains unclear. Trimming removed 1 base at V and 3 bases at J, with 12 bases between. Germline V gene lookup returns CDR1 SEHNR and CDR2 FQNEAQ (reference sequence). The CDR3 covers 15 residues. CDR3 sequence: CASSLEVLIEETQYF. The DNA for the CDR3 is TGTGCCAGCAGCTTAGAGGTTTTGATTGAAGAGACCCAGTACTTC.

CDR3 loop: CASSPGQALYGYTF. CDR3 DNA sequence: TGTGCCAGCAGCCCCGGACAGGCTCTCTATGGCTACACCTTC. The chain uses TRBV7-2 and TRBJ1-2; 7 bases align to TRBD1. Germline CDR1 reads SGHTA; CDR2 reads FQGNSA. The CDR3 consists of 14 residues. Germline trimming cut 5 bases from V and 4 bases from J; bases unmatched to any gene: 7.

This clonotype has a count of ten or more. This rearrangement joins TRBV12-3 or TRBV12-4 to TRBJ2-6; D remains unclear. V dropped 1 base and J dropped 4 bases, with 8 bases sitting between them. The CDR3 is made up of 15 amino acids. The CDR3 is CASSLDRVGANVLTF. CDR3 coding DNA: TGTGCCAGCAGTTTAGATAGGGTCGGGGCCAACGTCCTGACTTTC.

This clonotype came up a few times. V usage is TRBV11-2 and J usage is TRBJ2-7, with TRBD1 identical over 9 bases. CDR3 length: 15 amino acids. V trimming: 5 bases; J trimming: 1 base; junction bases outside the gene matches: 6. Germline V gene lookup returns CDR1 SGHAT and CDR2 FQNNGV. CDR3 sequence (DNA): TGTGCCAGCAGCCTCACCGGACAGGGGTCCTACGAGCAGTACTTC. Its protein product is CASSLTGQGSYEQYF.

V gene TRBV7-7 combines with J gene TRBJ2-5, with D tentatively TRBD1 (6 bases). The CDR3 has 13 residues. V was shortened by 4 bases and J by 4 bases, with 10 bases between the two germline ends. CDR1 and CDR2 (germline): SSHAT, FNYEAQ (reference sequence). CDR3 sequence reads: CASSSDSSETQYF. CDR3 in DNA: TGTGCCAGCAGCTCGGACAGTTCAGAGACCCAGTACTTC.

The chain carries TRBV6-1 and TRBJ2-3; D could derive from TRBD1 or TRBD2 (5 bases each). This CDR3 region has 17 residues. Per germline, CDR1 MNHNS and CDR2 SASEGT. V lost 4 bases and J 1 base, leaving 18 bases between the germline ends. The CDR3 protein is CASSGGRKGRRTDTQYF. The CDR3 DNA is TGTGCCAGCAGTGGAGGAAGGAAGGGACGTCGCACAGATACGCAGTATTTT.

This clonotype came up many times. A read error may explain this, as a much larger clone is one base away. The chain employs TRBV20-1 and TRBJ2-1, with 9 bases matching TRBD2. Per the germline V gene, CDR1 is DFQATT and CDR2 is SNEGSKA (reference sequence). V lost 0 bases, J lost 6 bases, and 6 bases stayed unmatched. There are 15 residues in the CDR3. The CDR3 spells CSARDVSGGPNEQFF. The CDR3 DNA reads as TGCAGTGCTAGAGATGTCAGCGGGGGGCCCAATGAGCAGTTCTTC.